These 6 T cell receptor beta chains came from one sample sequenced in a study of T cell repertoires in cytomegalovirus infection. Their antigen targets remain unknown. Via MiXCR, TCRdb re-called the reads, giving one row per CDR3 protein. The data hold roughly 180,000 distinct CDR3 sequences, with 20% to 25% observed a single time. The source was CD8+ T cells from cultured PBMCs, collected from culture after CMV antigen stimulation. The receptors were sampled from a human donor in good health (CMV status not recorded). Some clones in this sample may be carry-over from other donors' samples.

This chain uses TRBV20-1 with TRBJ2-1, with TRBD2 identical over 9 bases. V gave up 0 bases and J gave up 7 bases; unmatched junction bases: 7. The CDR3 contains 15 residues. The germline V gene encodes CDR1 DFQATT and CDR2 SNEGSKA (reference sequence). The CDR3 protein is CSARDQERGVNEQFF. CDR3 coding DNA: TGCAGTGCTAGAGATCAGGAGCGGGGGGTAAATGAGCAGTTCTTC.

This clonotype is a singleton in its sample. The chain links TRBV6-6 to TRBJ2-7; 8 positions agree with TRBD1. There are 15 residues in the CDR3. J gave up 2 bases and V 5 bases, and 8 bases lay outside the gene matches. The germline V gene has CDR1 MNHNY and CDR2 SVGAGI (reference sequence). CDR3 sequence (DNA): TGTGCCAGCAGTAATCCCGGACAGGGTGCCTACGAGCAGTACTTC. This translates into CASSNPGQGAYEQYF.

The chain has TRBV7-2 and TRBJ1-5; D gene unclear. The CDR3 totals 13 residues. Looked up from germline, CDR1 is SGHTA and CDR2 is FQGNSA. V was cut by 6 bases and J by 3 bases, with 9 bases left in between. The CDR3 DNA reads TGTGCCAGCAGTTGGACCTTCAATCAGCCCCAGCATTTT. Residues: CASSWTFNQPQHF.

This chain connects TRBV7-9 to TRBJ1-6, with D maybe TRBD1 (6 bases). Germline V lookup: CDR1 SEHNR, CDR2 FQNEAQ (reference sequence). The CDR3 spans 18 residues. The germline V and J ends were trimmed by 4 bases and 5 bases, with 21 bases remaining between them. CDR3 sequence: CASSSDRRGLGDNSPLHF. The CDR3 DNA reads TGTGCCAGCAGCTCCGACAGGCGGGGTTTAGGTGATAATTCACCCCTCCACTTT.

This sequence joins TRBV12-3 or TRBV12-4 and TRBJ1-1; no reliable D call. V dropped 3 bases and J dropped 7 bases, with 15 bases sitting between them. The CDR3 is 14 residues long. The CDR3 sequence: CASSFTSPASEAFF. CDR3 DNA: TGTGCCAGCAGTTTTACTTCACCCGCAAGTGAAGCTTTCTTT.

This chain joins TRBV7-9 and TRBJ1-5, with D perhaps TRBD1 (5 bases). CDR3 length equals 14 residues. Trimming stripped 8 bases from V and 2 bases from J, with 13 bases between. Germline CDR1 reads SEHNR; CDR2 reads FQNEAQ (reference sequence). The CDR3 DNA follows: TGTGCCAGCGCTAACCGGGGGGGCAATCAGCCCCAGCATTTT. This translates into CASANRGGNQPQHF.